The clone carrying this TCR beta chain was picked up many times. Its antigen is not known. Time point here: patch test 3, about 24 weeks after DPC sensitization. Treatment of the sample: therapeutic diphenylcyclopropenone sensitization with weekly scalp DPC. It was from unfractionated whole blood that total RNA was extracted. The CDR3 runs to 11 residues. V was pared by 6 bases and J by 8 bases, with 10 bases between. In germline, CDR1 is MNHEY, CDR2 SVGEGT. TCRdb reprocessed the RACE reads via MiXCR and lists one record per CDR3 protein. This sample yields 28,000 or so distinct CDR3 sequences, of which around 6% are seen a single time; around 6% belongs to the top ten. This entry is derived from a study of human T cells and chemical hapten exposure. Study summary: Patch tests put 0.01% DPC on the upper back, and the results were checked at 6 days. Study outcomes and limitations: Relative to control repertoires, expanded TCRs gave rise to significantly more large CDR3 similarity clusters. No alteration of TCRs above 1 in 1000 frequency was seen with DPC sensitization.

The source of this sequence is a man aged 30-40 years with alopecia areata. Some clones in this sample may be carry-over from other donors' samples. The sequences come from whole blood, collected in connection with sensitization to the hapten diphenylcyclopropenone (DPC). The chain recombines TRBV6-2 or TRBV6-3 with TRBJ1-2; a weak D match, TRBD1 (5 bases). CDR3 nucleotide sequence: TGTGCCAGCAGCCACACAGGCGGCTACACCTTC. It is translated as CASSHTGGYTF.